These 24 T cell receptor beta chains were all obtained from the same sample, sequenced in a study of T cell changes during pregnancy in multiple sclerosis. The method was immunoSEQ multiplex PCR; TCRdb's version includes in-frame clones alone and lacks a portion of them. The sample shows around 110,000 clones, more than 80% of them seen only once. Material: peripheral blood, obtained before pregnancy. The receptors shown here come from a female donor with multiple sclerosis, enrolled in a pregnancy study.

CDR3 in amino acids: CASSIRGRNEKLFF. Written as DNA, the CDR3 is TGTGCCAGTAGTATCCGTGGCAGGAATGAAAAACTGTTTTTT. The chain has TRBV19 and TRBJ1-4, with D hard to call. Germline loops: CDR1 LNHDA, CDR2 SQIVND (reference sequence). V was pared by 3 bases and J by 5 bases, with 10 bases between. The CDR3 spans 14 residues. The full variable domain, rest sourced from reference TRBV19 and TRBJ1-4, is DGGITQSPKYLFRKEGQNVTLSCEQNLNHDAMYWYRQDPGQGLRLIYYSQIVNDFQKGDIAEGYSVSREKKESFPLTVTSAQKNPTAFYLCASSIRGRNEKLFFGSGTQLSVL.

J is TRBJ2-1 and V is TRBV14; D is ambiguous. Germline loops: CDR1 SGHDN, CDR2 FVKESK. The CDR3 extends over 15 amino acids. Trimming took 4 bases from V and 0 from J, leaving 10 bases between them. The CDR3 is CASSPPNYSYNEQFF. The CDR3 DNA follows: TGTGCCAGCAGCCCGCCAAACTACTCCTACAATGAGCAGTTCTTC.

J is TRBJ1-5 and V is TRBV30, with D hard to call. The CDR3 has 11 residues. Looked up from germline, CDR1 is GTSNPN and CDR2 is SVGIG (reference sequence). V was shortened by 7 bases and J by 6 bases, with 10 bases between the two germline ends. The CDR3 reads CASLVFQPQHF. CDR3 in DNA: TGTGCCTCCCTCGTTTTTCAGCCCCAGCATTTT. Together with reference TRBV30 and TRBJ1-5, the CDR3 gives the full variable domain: SQTIHQWPATLVQPVGSPLSLECTVEGTSNPNLYWYRQAAGRGLQLLFYSVGIGQISSEVPQNLSASRPQDRQFILSSKKLLLSDSGFYLCASLVFQPQHFGDGTRLSIL.

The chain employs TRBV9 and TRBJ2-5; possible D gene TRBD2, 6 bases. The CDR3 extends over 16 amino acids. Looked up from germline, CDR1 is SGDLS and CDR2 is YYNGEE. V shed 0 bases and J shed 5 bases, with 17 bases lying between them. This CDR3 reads CASSVGLGASGETQYF. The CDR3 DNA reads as TGTGCCAGCAGCGTAGGACTAGGGGCGAGTGGGGAGACCCAGTACTTC.

CDR3 loop: CASSPFPYEQYF. CDR3 in DNA: TGTGCCAGCAGCCCCTTCCCCTACGAGCAGTACTTC. V and J are TRBV6-5 and TRBJ2-7, with D unclear. Germline-derived CDR1 and CDR2 are MNHEY and SVGAGI. The CDR3 loop spans 12 amino acids. V lost 6 bases, J lost 2 bases, and 8 bases lay in between.

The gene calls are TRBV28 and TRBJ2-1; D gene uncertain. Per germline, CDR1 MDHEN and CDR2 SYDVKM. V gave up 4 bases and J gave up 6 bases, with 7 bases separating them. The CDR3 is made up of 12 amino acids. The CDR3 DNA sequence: TGTGCCAGCAGTTCGTACGGCAATGAGCAGTTCTTC. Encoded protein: CASSSYGNEQFF.

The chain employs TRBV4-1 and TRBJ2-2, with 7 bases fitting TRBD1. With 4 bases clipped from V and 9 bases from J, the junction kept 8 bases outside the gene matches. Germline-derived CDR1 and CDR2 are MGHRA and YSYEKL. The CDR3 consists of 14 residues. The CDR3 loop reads CASSRPQGVRELFF. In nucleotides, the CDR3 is TGCGCCAGCAGCCGTCCTCAGGGGGTCCGGGAGCTGTTTTTT.

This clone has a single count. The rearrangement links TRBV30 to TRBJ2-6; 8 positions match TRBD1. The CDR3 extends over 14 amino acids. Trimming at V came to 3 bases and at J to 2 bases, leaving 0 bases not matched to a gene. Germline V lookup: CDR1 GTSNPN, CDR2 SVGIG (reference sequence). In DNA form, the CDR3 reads TGTGCCTGGAGACAGGGGGCTGGGGCCAACGTCCTGACTTTC. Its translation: CAWRQGAGANVLTF.

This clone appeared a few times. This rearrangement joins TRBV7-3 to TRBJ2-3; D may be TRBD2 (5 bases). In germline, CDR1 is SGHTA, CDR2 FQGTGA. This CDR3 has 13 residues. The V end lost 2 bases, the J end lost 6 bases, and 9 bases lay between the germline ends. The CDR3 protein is CASSLDYYDTQYF. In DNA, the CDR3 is TGTGCCAGCAGCTTAGACTATTATGATACGCAGTATTTT.

The CDR3: CASSLEPGSIYGYTF. The CDR3 DNA follows: TGTGCCAGCAGCTTGGAGCCAGGATCGATCTATGGCTACACCTTC. The chain employs TRBV5-4 and TRBJ1-2, with no clear D. Trimming removed 0 bases at V and 4 bases at J, with 13 bases between. This CDR3 contains 15 residues. Germline CDR1 is SGHNT and CDR2 is YYREEE (reference sequence).

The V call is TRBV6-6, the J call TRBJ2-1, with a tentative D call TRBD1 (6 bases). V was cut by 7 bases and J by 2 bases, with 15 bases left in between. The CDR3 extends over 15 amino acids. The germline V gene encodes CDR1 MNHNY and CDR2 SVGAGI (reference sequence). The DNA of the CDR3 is TGTGCCAGCATACCCGGGACACCTGCCTACAATGAGCAGTTCTTC. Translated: CASIPGTPAYNEQFF.

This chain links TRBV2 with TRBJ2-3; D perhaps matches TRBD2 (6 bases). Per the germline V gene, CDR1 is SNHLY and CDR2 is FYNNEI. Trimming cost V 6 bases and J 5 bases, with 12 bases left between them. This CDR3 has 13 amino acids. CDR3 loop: CASRRAGLDTQYF. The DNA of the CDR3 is TGTGCCAGCAGGAGGGCGGGGTTAGATACGCAGTATTTT.

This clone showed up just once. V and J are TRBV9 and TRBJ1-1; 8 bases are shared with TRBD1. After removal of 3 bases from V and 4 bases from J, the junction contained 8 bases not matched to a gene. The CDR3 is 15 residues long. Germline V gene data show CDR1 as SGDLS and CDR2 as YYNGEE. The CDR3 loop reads CASSETGDQGTEAFF. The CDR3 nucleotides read TGTGCCAGCAGCGAGACAGGGGACCAGGGCACTGAAGCTTTCTTT.

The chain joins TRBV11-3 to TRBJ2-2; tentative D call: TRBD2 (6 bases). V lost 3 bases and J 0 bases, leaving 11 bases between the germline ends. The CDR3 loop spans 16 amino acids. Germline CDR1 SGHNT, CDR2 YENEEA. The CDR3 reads CASSLLGGSNTGELFF. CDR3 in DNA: TGTGCCAGCAGCTTGCTAGGAGGGTCGAACACCGGGGAGCTGTTTTTT.

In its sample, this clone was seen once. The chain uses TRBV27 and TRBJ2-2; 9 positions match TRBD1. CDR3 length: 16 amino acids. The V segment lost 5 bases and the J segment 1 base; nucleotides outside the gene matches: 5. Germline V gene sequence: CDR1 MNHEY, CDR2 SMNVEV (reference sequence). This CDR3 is CASSPNRGLNTGELFF. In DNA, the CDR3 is TGTGCCAGCAGTCCCAACAGGGGGCTGAACACCGGGGAGCTGTTTTTT.

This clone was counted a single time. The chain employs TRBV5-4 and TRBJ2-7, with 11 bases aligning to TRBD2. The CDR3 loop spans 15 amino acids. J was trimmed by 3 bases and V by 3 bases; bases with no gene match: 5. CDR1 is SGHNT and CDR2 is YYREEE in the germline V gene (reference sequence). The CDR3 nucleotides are TGTGCCAGCAGCTCGGGACTAGCGGACCTCTACGAGCAGTACTTC. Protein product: CASSSGLADLYEQYF.

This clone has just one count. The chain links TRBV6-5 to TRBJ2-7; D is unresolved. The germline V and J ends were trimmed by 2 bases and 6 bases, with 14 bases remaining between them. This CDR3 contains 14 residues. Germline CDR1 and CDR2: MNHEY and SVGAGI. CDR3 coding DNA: TGTGCCAGCAGTTACGAGATGCCGGGTCGCGAGCAGTACTTC. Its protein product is CASSYEMPGREQYF.

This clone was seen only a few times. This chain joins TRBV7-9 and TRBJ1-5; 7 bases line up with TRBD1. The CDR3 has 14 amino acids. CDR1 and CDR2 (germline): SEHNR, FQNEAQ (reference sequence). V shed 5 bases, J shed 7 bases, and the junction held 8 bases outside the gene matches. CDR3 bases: TGTGCCAGCAGCCACCGGGACAGTGACCAGCCCCAGCATTTT. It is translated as CASSHRDSDQPQHF.

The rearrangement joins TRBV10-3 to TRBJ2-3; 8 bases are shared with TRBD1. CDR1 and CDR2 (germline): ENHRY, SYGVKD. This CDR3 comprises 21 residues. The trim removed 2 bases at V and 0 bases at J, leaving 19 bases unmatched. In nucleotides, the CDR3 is TGTGCCATCAGTGAGGCCATGGGACAGGCCGCTCGAAACCCAAGCACAGATACGCAGTATTTT. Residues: CAISEAMGQAARNPSTDTQYF.

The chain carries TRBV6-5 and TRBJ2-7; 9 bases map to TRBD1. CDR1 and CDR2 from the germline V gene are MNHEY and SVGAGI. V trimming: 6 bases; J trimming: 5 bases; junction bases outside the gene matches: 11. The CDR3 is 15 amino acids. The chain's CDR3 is CASRAPGQGGNEQYF. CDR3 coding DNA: TGTGCCAGCAGGGCCCCGGGACAGGGCGGGAACGAGCAGTACTTC.

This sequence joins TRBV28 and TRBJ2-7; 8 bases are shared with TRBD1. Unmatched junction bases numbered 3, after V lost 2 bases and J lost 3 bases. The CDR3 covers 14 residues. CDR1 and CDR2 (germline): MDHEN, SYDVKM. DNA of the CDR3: TGTGCCAGCAGTTTAACGACAGGGGACTACGAGCAGTACTTC. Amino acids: CASSLTTGDYEQYF.

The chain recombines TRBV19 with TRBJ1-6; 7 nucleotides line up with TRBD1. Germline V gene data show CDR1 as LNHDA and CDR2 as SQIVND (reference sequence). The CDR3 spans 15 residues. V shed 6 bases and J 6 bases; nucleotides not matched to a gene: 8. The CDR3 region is CASSPRQGGNSPLHF. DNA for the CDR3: TGTGCCAGTAGCCCCCGACAGGGCGGTAATTCACCCCTCCACTTT.

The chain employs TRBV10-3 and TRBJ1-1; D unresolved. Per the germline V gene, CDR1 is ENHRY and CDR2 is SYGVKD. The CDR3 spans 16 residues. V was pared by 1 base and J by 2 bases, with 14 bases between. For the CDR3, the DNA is TGTGCCATCAGTGAGTTTCATTCGGAGGATAACACTGAAGCTTTCTTT. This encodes CAISEFHSEDNTEAFF.

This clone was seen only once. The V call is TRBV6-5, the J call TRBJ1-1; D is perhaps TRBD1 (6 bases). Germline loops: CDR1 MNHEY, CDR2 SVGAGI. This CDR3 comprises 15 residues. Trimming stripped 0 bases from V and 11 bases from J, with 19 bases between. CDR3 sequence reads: CASSYSAQGRLIAFF. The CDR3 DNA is TGTGCCAGCAGTTACTCCGCGCAGGGGAGATTGATTGCTTTCTTT.